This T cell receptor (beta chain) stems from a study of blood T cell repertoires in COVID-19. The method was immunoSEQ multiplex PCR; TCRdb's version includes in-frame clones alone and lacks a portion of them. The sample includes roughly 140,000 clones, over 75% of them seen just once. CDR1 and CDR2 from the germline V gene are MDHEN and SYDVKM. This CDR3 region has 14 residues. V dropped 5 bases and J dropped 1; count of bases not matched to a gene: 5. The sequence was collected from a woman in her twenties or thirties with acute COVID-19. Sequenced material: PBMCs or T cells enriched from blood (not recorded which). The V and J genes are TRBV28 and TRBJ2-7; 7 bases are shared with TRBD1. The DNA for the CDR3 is TGTGCCAGCAGTATAACAGGGGCTTCCTACGAGCAGTACTTC. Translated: CASSITGASYEQYF. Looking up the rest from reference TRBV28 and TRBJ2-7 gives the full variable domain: DVKVTQSSRYLVKRTGEKVFLECVQDMDHENMFWYRQDPGLGLRLIYFSYDVKMKEKGDIPEGYSVSREKKERFSLILESASTNQTSMYLCASSITGASYEQYFGPGTRLTVT.